The rows below give T cell receptor beta chains drawn from one sample of a study of T cells in localized non-small cell lung cancer. Some clones are missing from TCRdb's copy, which holds only in-frame ones; the method was immunoSEQ multiplex PCR. The sample has under 4,000 clones; about 30% are singletons. The sample in question was lung tumor tissue, obtained before any cancer treatment. The receptors shown here come from a male donor at least 60 years old with stage I lung adenocarcinoma. Both conserved end residues are part of each CDR3. A D gene is named only where the DNA matches it firmly. Size is stated for part of the rows, as once, few or many counts, or as a class when the clone is expanded.

>15|TRBV30|TRBD1|TRBJ1-5|few
TGTGCCTGGACCCAGGGCAGGGGGAGCAATCAGCCCCAGCATTTT
CAWTQGRGSNQPQHF
>15|TRBV19|.|TRBJ2-3|.
TGTGCCAGTAGTATAGTTAGCCTCAACACAGATACGCAGTATTTT
CASSIVSLNTDTQYF
>13|TRBV30|.|TRBJ2-7|.
TGTGCCTGGAAAAGGGACGGCTCCTACGAGCAGTACTTC
CAWKRDGSYEQYF
>14|TRBV5-1|.|TRBJ2-3|.
TGCGCCAGCAGCTTTCCGGGGCCCTGGGATACGCAGTATTTT
CASSFPGPWDTQYF
>15|TRBV9|.|TRBJ2-1|.
TGTGCCAGCAGCGTAGGGAAAGGGGTTATCAATGAGCAGTTCTTC
CASSVGKGVINEQFF
>14|TRBV19|.|TRBJ2-6|.
TGTGCCAGTAGTATAAACTCTGGGGCCAACGTCCTGACTTTC
CASSINSGANVLTF
>16|TRBV11-3|TRBD1|TRBJ2-7|.
TGTGCCAGCAGCGAGAATCCCGGGACAGGGGGACGCGAGCAGTACTTC
CASSENPGTGGREQYF
>14|TRBV15|.|TRBJ2-1|few
TGTGCCACCAGTCTAGCGAGCTCCTACAATGAGCAGTTCTTC
CATSLASSYNEQFF
>16|TRBV12-5|TRBD1|TRBJ1-4|once
TGTGCTAGTGGACCTGGGACAGGGGCAACTAATGAAAAACTGTTTTTT
CASGPGTGATNEKLFF
>17|TRBV6-8|.|TRBJ1-2|few
TGTGCCAGCAGTGACATTACACGGGCAGGGTCATACTCTGGCTACACCTTC
CASSDITRAGSYSGYTF
>12|TRBV19|.|TRBJ1-5|.
TGTGCCAGTAGTCGCTCGTCCGGGCCCCAGCATTTT
CASSRSSGPQHF
>16|TRBV6-8|TRBD2|TRBJ2-3|few
TGTGCCAGCAGAGCGAGAGCGGGGGGGTTTGGAGATACGCAGTATTTT
CASRARAGGFGDTQYF
>14|TRBV18|.|TRBJ2-3|medium-sized
TGTGCCAGCTCACCAGGAGAAGGTGAACATACGCAGTATTTT
CASSPGEGEHTQYF
>14|TRBV11-3|TRBD1|TRBJ2-3|many
TGTGCCAGCAGCTTGGAGCAGGGGGCTGCGACGCAGTATTTT
CASSLEQGAATQYF
>14|TRBV29-1|TRBD1|TRBJ2-7|medium-sized
TGCAGCGTTGTGGGACAGGGCGGTCTCTACGAGCAGTACTTC
CSVVGQGGLYEQYF
>15|TRBV11-3|.|TRBJ2-1|.
TGTGCCAGCAGCCAAAGTCAGGGCTCCTACAATGAGCAGTTCTTC
CASSQSQGSYNEQFF
>15|TRBV11-3|TRBD2|TRBJ2-3|.
TGTGCCAGCAGCTTAGGCGGGGGGGCCACAGATACGCAGTATTTT
CASSLGGGATDTQYF
>15|TRBV18|.|TRBJ1-2|few
TGTGCCAGCTCCCCCCCGGACAGTAAGGGCTATGGCTACACCTTC
CASSPPDSKGYGYTF
>14|TRBV25-1|.|TRBJ1-2|.
TGTGCCAGCAGTGAGGATGAGACGGTCTATGGCTACACCTTC
CASSEDETVYGYTF
>15|TRBV28|.|TRBJ2-1|.
TGTGCCAGCAGTTTTTACAAGACAGGAAACAATGAGCAGTTCTTC
CASSFYKTGNNEQFF
>14|TRBV6-8|.|TRBJ1-1|few
TGTGCCAGCAGCCTAACAATTTTGAACACTGAAGCTTTCTTT
CASSLTILNTEAFF
>15|TRBV10-2|TRBD1|TRBJ2-5|.
TGCGCCAGCAATAACATAGGGGGCACCCAAGAGACCCAGTACTTC
CASNNIGGTQETQYF